The rows below give T cell receptor beta chains drawn from one sample of a study of tumor and adjacent non-tumor tissue in lung cancer. TCRdb ran MiXCR on the multiplex PCR reads and lists one entry per CDR3 protein. There are tens of thousands of distinct CDR3 sequences in the sample; 72% occur only once, and roughly a tenth lies in the top ten. The sequencing input was lung tumor tissue. All receptors derive from a woman aged 35 to 49 with non-small cell lung cancer. The conserved cysteine and the conserved F or W are not part of the CDR3 here. Expanded clones get a size class; other rows say once, few or many, or leave the size out.

V gene: TRBV6-5; clone size: .; CDR3 protein: ASSRTSFSSYEHY
V gene: TRBV4-1; clone size: .; CDR3 protein: PSSQEISGTPNGQF
V gene: TRBV6-1; clone size: .; CDR3 protein: ASNPRTSVGMGNERF
V gene: TRBV4-2; clone size: .; CDR3 protein: ASNRGLTGDTGELF
V gene: TRBV11-2; clone size: once; CDR3 protein: ASSPNSVGLEVLF
V gene: TRBV12-3/TRBV12-4; clone size: .; CDR3 protein: ASSFRGGGTDTQC
V gene: TRBV11-1; clone size: .; CDR3 protein: ASSLWMVDYNEQI
V gene: TRBV4-1; clone size: few; CDR3 protein: ASNQDPQGNYGYT
V gene: TRBV7-9; clone size: .; CDR3 protein: ASRLGGNPEQY
V gene: TRBV6-9; clone size: .; CDR3 protein: ASSPGGRPYTYTQY
V gene: TRBV28; clone size: few; CDR3 protein: ASSHRCGYT
V gene: TRBV6-2/TRBV6-3; clone size: .; CDR3 protein: VSSDRESRRYT
V gene: TRBV5-6; clone size: .; CDR3 protein: ASSLASGQYTQY
V gene: TRBV29-1; clone size: .; CDR3 protein: RVEGTGWSYGYT
V gene: TRBV6-2/TRBV6-3; clone size: medium-sized; CDR3 protein: ASETGGVNQPQH